This record concerns one T cell receptor beta chain sequence. This sample was included in a study of control samples from healthy donors and cancer patients. Generated by immunoSEQ multiplex PCR, the TCRdb table keeps only in-frame clones and is missing some. The sample yields about 130,000 clones, roughly 92% seen once. The receptor was derived from a man at least 80 years old with head and neck cancer. The sequencing input was PBMCs.

CDR3 amino acids: CASSLGVGTTVGELFF. CDR3 coding DNA: TGCGCCAGCAGCTTGGGTGTTGGGACGACCGTCGGGGAGCTGTTTTTT. This chain connects TRBV5-1 to TRBJ2-2; the D call may be TRBD1 or TRBD2 (5 bases each). V lost 0 bases, J lost 7 bases, and 16 bases lay in between. This CDR3 has 16 residues. Per germline, CDR1 SGHRS and CDR2 YFSETQ.